This entry lists 27 T cell receptor beta chains sequenced from one sample in a study of shared clonotypes between healthy human individuals. Sequenced by immunoSEQ multiplex PCR; TCRdb stores in-frame clones only, minus some. The top ten clones hold more than 0.1% of a sample with around 2,000,000 clones, roughly 94% of them seen once. Sequencing used naive CD4+ T cells sorted from blood. Stated subset: CD45RA+ positively selected. The receptors were gathered from a man between 18 and 29 years old in good health.

The chain uses TRBV30 and TRBJ1-1; D is undetermined. Germline CDR1 and CDR2: GTSNPN and SVGIG (reference sequence). The V and J ends lost 3 bases and 2 bases respectively, with 4 bases between them. The CDR3 is 11 residues long. The CDR3 nucleotides are TGTGCCTGGAGGAAAAACACTGAAGCTTTCTTT. This translates into CAWRKNTEAFF. The full variable domain, with the rest looked up from reference TRBV30 and TRBJ1-1, is SQTIHQWPATLVQPVGSPLSLECTVEGTSNPNLYWYRQAAGRGLQLLFYSVGIGQISSEVPQNLSASRPQDRQFILSSKKLLLSDSGFYLCAWRKNTEAFFGQGTRLTVV.

V is TRBV28 and J is TRBJ2-2; D possibly corresponds to TRBD1 (5 bases). The V gene lost 6 bases and the J gene lost 2 bases, with 7 bases spanning the gap. The CDR3 is 13 amino acids. Germline CDR1 MDHEN, CDR2 SYDVKM. CDR3 coding DNA: TGTGCCAGCAGACAGGACAACACCGGGGAGCTGTTTTTT. Amino acid sequence: CASRQDNTGELFF.

J is TRBJ2-3 and V is TRBV10-3; TRBD1 might be the D (5 bases). The CDR3 spans 17 residues. The V end was cut by 6 bases, the J end by 0 bases, with 19 bases between. Germline CDR1 is ENHRY and CDR2 is SYGVKD. The CDR3 DNA reads as TGTGCCATCAGACCTGCTCGACAGACCGTTAGCACAGATACGCAGTATTTT. Its protein is CAIRPARQTVSTDTQYF.

J is TRBJ2-3 and V is TRBV9; perhaps D is TRBD1 or TRBD2 (5 bases each). The germline V and J ends were trimmed by 4 bases and 6 bases, with 24 bases remaining between them. CDR1 and CDR2 from the germline V gene are SGDLS and YYNGEE. The CDR3 contains 17 residues. CDR3 region: CASSRTGAVLVSDTQYF. The CDR3, as DNA: TGTGCCAGCAGCCGAACCGGGGCGGTTTTGGTATCGGATACGCAGTATTTT.

This chain connects TRBV6-5 to TRBJ2-4, with D tentatively TRBD1 or TRBD2 (6 bases each). Germline lookup yields CDR1 MNHEY and CDR2 SVGAGI. V dropped 6 bases and J dropped 0 bases, with 12 bases sitting between them. The length of the CDR3 is 15 residues. The CDR3 is CASRGGSLAKNIQYF. CDR3 coding DNA: TGTGCCAGCAGGGGGGGCAGCCTAGCCAAAAACATTCAGTACTTC.

A single count supports this clone. The chain employs TRBV4-1 and TRBJ2-7, with D possibly TRBD1 on 5 matching bases. Looked up from germline, CDR1 is MGHRA and CDR2 is YSYEKL. The CDR3 has 15 amino acids. Trimming pared 0 bases from V and 0 bases from J, leaving 9 bases between. CDR3 nucleotides: TGCGCCAGCAGCCAAGAGTCCAGGGTCTCCTACGAGCAGTACTTC. Its protein product is CASSQESRVSYEQYF.

The V call is TRBV19, the J call TRBJ1-5; 8 nucleotides match TRBD1. The CDR3 length is 17 residues. Germline values: CDR1 LNHDA, CDR2 SQIVND (reference sequence). V shed 3 bases and J 0 bases; nucleotides not matched to a gene: 7. The CDR3 nucleotides read TGTGCCAGTAGTATGTGGGCAGGGGGCAGTAGCAATCAGCCCCAGCATTTT. It codes for CASSMWAGGSSNQPQHF. Full variable domain (remainder filled in from reference TRBV19 and TRBJ1-5): DGGITQSPKYLFRKEGQNVTLSCEQNLNHDAMYWYRQDPGQGLRLIYYSQIVNDFQKGDIAEGYSVSREKKESFPLTVTSAQKNPTAFYLCASSMWAGGSSNQPQHFGDGTRLSIL.

The chain carries TRBV5-1 and TRBJ1-4; D possibly corresponds to TRBD1 (6 bases). Germline CDR1 SGHRS, CDR2 YFSETQ. V gave up 5 bases and J gave up 8 bases, with 13 bases separating them. The CDR3 loop spans 13 amino acids. The CDR3 sequence: CASSETGTEKLFF. The CDR3, as DNA: TGCGCCAGCAGTGAGACAGGAACCGAAAAACTGTTTTTT. The whole variable domain, filled in from reference TRBV5-1 and TRBJ1-4, reads KAGVTQTPRYLIKTRGQQVTLSCSPISGHRSVSWYQQTPGQGLQFLFEYFSETQRNKGNFPGRFSGRQFSNSRSEMNVSTLELGDSALYLCASSETGTEKLFFGSGTQLSVL.

CDR3 in amino acids: CAWSVLGIAGTEAFF. CDR3 nucleotide sequence: TGTGCCTGGAGTGTACTGGGAATAGCCGGGACTGAAGCTTTCTTT. The chain employs TRBV30 and TRBJ1-1; the D is unclear. Trimming stripped 0 bases from V and 5 bases from J, with 16 bases between. CDR1 and CDR2 (germline): GTSNPN, SVGIG (reference sequence). The CDR3 is made up of 15 amino acids.

This rearrangement joins TRBV5-1 to TRBJ2-7; 11 bases are a match to TRBD1. There are 15 residues in the CDR3. Germline V gene data show CDR1 as SGHRS and CDR2 as YFSETQ. J lost 4 bases, V lost 3 bases, and 6 bases had no gene match. DNA of the CDR3: TGCGCCAGCAGCTCTGAGGACAGGGGGCTATACGAGCAGTACTTC. Translated, it gives CASSSEDRGLYEQYF.

This clone was counted a single time. Other DNA sequences of this sample code for an identical CDR3. The chain employs TRBV6-1 and TRBJ1-5; a weak D match, TRBD1 (6 bases). The germline gives CDR1 MNHNS, CDR2 SASEGT. The V end lost 6 bases, the J end lost 0 bases, and 9 bases lay between the germline ends. There are 14 residues in the CDR3. The CDR3 region is CASSVDSSNQPQHF. CDR3 nucleotide sequence: TGTGCCAGCAGCGTGGACAGTAGCAATCAGCCCCAGCATTTT.

This chain links TRBV7-3 with TRBJ2-7; 9 bases agree with TRBD1. CDR3 length: 15 amino acids. Trimming at V came to 2 bases and at J to 0 bases, leaving 2 bases not matched to a gene. CDR1 is SGHTA and CDR2 is FQGTGA in the germline V gene. The DNA for the CDR3 is TGTGCCAGCAGCTTAGAACAGGGGGCCTCCTACGAGCAGTACTTC. Residues: CASSLEQGASYEQYF. Full variable domain (rest looked up from reference TRBV7-3 and TRBJ2-7): GAGVSQTPSNKVTEKGKYVELRCDPISGHTALYWYRQSLGQGPEFLIYFQGTGAADDSGLPNDRFFAVRPEGSVSTLKIQRTERGDSAVYLCASSLEQGASYEQYFGPGTRLTVT.

The chain couples TRBV7-6 to TRBJ2-2; no clear D gene. Germline lookup yields CDR1 SGHVS and CDR2 FNYEAQ. Between the trimmed V and J ends, which lost 3 bases and 1 base, there was a span of 9 bases. The CDR3 runs to 15 residues. CDR3 sequence reads: CASSFRTVNTGELFF. DNA of the CDR3: TGTGCCAGCAGCTTCCGGACCGTGAACACCGGGGAGCTGTTTTTT.

The genes are TRBV5-1 and TRBJ2-7; D is ambiguous. Germline V lookup: CDR1 SGHRS, CDR2 YFSETQ. Between the trimmed V and J ends, which lost 5 bases and 1 base, there was a span of 13 bases. The CDR3 totals 14 residues. DNA of the CDR3: TGCGCCAGCAGAGGTAGGGATGTATCCTACGAGCAGTACTTC. Protein sequence: CASRGRDVSYEQYF.

The sample holds one count of this clone. This chain joins TRBV10-3 and TRBJ2-5; D remains unclear. The CDR3 covers 13 residues. V lost 6 bases to trimming and J lost 1 base, with 9 bases between them. Germline values: CDR1 ENHRY, CDR2 SYGVKD. CDR3 amino acids: CAISPGPQETQYF. CDR3 sequence (DNA): TGTGCCATCAGCCCCGGCCCCCAAGAGACCCAGTACTTC.

As for this clone: The same CDR3 is also encoded by other DNA sequences in this sample. V usage is TRBV6-5 and J usage is TRBJ2-7; D perhaps matches TRBD2 (6 bases). V lost 6 bases and J lost 2, with 11 bases in between. The CDR3 is made up of 13 amino acids. The germline gives CDR1 MNHEY, CDR2 SVGAGI. The CDR3 loop reads CASRRGGTYEQYF. The CDR3 region has the DNA TGTGCCAGCAGGCGCGGAGGGACCTACGAGCAGTACTTC.

This chain links TRBV7-2 with TRBJ2-3; D unclear. Trimming took off 1 base at V and 10 bases at J, with 9 bases between the two ends. Germline values: CDR1 SGHTA, CDR2 FQGNSA. This CDR3 spans 12 amino acids. CDR3 sequence (DNA): TGTGCCAGCAGCTTAGTCTCGAATGCGCAGTATTTT. It translates to CASSLVSNAQYF.

V gene TRBV18 combines with J gene TRBJ1-5; 7 nucleotides match TRBD1. The ends lost 2 bases at V and 1 base at J; junction bases unmatched: 5. Germline V gives CDR1 KGHSH, CDR2 LQKENI. The CDR3 is 16 amino acids. The CDR3 is CASSPEGALSNQPQHF. The CDR3 DNA sequence: TGTGCCAGCTCACCAGAGGGGGCTCTAAGCAATCAGCCCCAGCATTTT.

The rearrangement uses TRBV25-1 and TRBJ2-7; tentative D call: TRBD1 (5 bases). The CDR3 loop spans 13 amino acids. V was trimmed by 7 bases and J by 0 bases, leaving 10 bases between them. The germline CDR1 and CDR2 sequences are MGHDK and SYGVNS. CDR3 residues: CASTSDSSYEQYF. Written as DNA, the CDR3 is TGTGCCAGCACCTCCGACAGCTCCTACGAGCAGTACTTC.

In the case of this clone: Distinct nucleotide sequences in the sample also encode this CDR3. This chain uses TRBV30 with TRBJ2-5; no clear D. Germline lookup yields CDR1 GTSNPN and CDR2 SVGIG (reference sequence). The V gene lost 3 bases and the J gene lost 5 bases, with 7 bases spanning the gap. The CDR3 is made up of 11 amino acids. The CDR3: CAWSLEETQYF. CDR3 nucleotide sequence: TGTGCCTGGAGCCTAGAGGAGACCCAGTACTTC.

The V gene is TRBV7-2, the J gene TRBJ2-3; 8 bases map to TRBD2. The CDR3 extends over 19 amino acids. The V segment lost 5 bases and the J segment 3 bases; nucleotides outside the gene matches: 19. Per germline, CDR1 SGHTA and CDR2 FQGNSA. In nucleotides, the CDR3 is TGTGCCAGCAGCCCCCTCGCGGTCCGGGCGGGAGGCGAGACAGATACGCAGTATTTT. Amino acid sequence: CASSPLAVRAGGETDTQYF.

This clone was found once. The conserved final phenylalanine or tryptophan is absent from the CDR3, which likely points to a read error. It is unclear where the CDR3 begins or ends on the DNA, so no DNA is shown, and the CDR3 is as TCRdb lists it. V is TRBV21-1 and J is TRBJ1-2; TRBD1, as called in the table, went unchecked against the DNA. TRBV21-1 constitutes a pseudogene. The CDR3 is 11 amino acids in total, end residues counted. CDR3 in amino acids: CASSKAGQGPP.

As concerns this clone: The same CDR3 arises from other DNA sequences in this sample as well. V usage is TRBV5-1 and J usage is TRBJ1-4; D possibly corresponds to TRBD1 (5 bases). Germline V gives CDR1 SGHRS, CDR2 YFSETQ. The CDR3 extends over 14 amino acids. Deletions cut 4 bases from V and 2 bases from J, with 9 bases between. CDR3 bases: TGCGCCAGCAGCCGGGGCTCGACTAATGAAAAACTGTTTTTT. As protein: CASSRGSTNEKLFF.

This clone has just a few counts. The chain is built from TRBV6-1 and TRBJ2-7, with D possibly being TRBD2 (6 bases). Trimming cost V 7 bases and J 4 bases, with 20 bases left between them. CDR3 size: 15 residues. CDR1 MNHNS and CDR2 SASEGT come from the germline V gene. CDR3 in amino acids: CASTPGAGSRYEQYF. The CDR3 bases are TGTGCCAGCACTCCCGGGGCGGGGTCTCGGTACGAGCAGTACTTC.

V is TRBV19 and J is TRBJ1-5; possible D gene TRBD1, 5 bases. Germline V gives CDR1 LNHDA, CDR2 SQIVND (reference sequence). V lost 2 bases and J 4 bases, leaving 12 bases between the germline ends. The CDR3 consists of 15 residues. This CDR3 is CASSIMGVPNQPQHF. CDR3 sequence (DNA): TGTGCCAGTAGTATAATGGGGGTTCCAAATCAGCCCCAGCATTTT.

DNA of the CDR3: TGTGCCAGCAGTCCTACCCCGGGAAGCGGATTTCGAACTAGCACAGATACGCAGTATTTT. Protein product: CASSPTPGSGFRTSTDTQYF. This chain uses TRBV28 with TRBJ2-3; D may be TRBD2 (5 bases). CDR1 and CDR2 from the germline V gene are MDHEN and SYDVKM. The V end lost 5 bases, the J end lost 0 bases, and 27 bases lay between the germline ends. The CDR3 is made up of 20 amino acids.

The chain uses TRBV10-3 and TRBJ1-6; TRBD1 might be the D (5 bases). Germline loops: CDR1 ENHRY, CDR2 SYGVKD. Trimming pared 0 bases from V and 6 bases from J, leaving 9 bases between. The CDR3 extends over 15 amino acids. The chain's CDR3 is CAISESDRTNSPLHF. CDR3 nucleotides: TGTGCCATCAGTGAGTCCGACAGAACTAATTCACCCCTCCACTTT.